This T cell receptor beta chain derives from a study of human T cells and chemical hapten exposure. Time point denoted: pre-sensitization, week 0. Regarding treatment: therapeutic diphenylcyclopropenone sensitization with weekly scalp DPC. This clonotype was detected many times. TCRdb re-called the RACE reads with MiXCR, one entry per CDR3 protein. The profile covers more than 250,000 distinct CDR3 sequences, with about 9.4% appearing a single time and under 2.5% taken by the ten largest. Germline V lookup: CDR1 MNHEY, CDR2 SVGEGT. V was clipped by 6 bases and J by 7 bases, with 13 bases between them. This CDR3 region has 13 residues.

The chain has TRBV6-2 or TRBV6-3 and TRBJ1-5, with D tentatively TRBD1 (5 bases). This TCR came from a middle-aged woman with alopecia areata. Some clones in this sample may be carry-over from other donors' samples. The sequencing used whole blood, collected in connection with sensitization to the hapten diphenylcyclopropenone (DPC). The CDR3 protein is CASSFSGRQPQHF. For the CDR3, the DNA is TGTGCCAGCAGCTTCTCAGGGAGACAGCCCCAGCATTTT.